This T cell receptor beta chain was observed in a study of identical twins. In germline, CDR1 is KGHSH, CDR2 LQKENI. V was clipped by 3 bases and J by 2 bases; unmatched bases: 4. The CDR3 sequence is 14 residues long. Each CDR3 protein gets one entry after TCRdb re-called the 5' RACE reads with MiXCR. Counted here are about 470,000 distinct CDR3 sequences, 20% to 25% occurring once; the ten biggest clones make up about 2.7%. The same specimen was also included in a second study, on T cells expressing NK-cell markers. Per that study: A handful of donors carried dominant NKG2C+ clonotypes that made up roughly 1.0-7.0% of their CD8+ T cells.

This sequence originates from a woman aged 18-29 years in good health. This chain joins TRBV18 and TRBJ2-7, with 7 bases that match TRBD2. Sequenced material: CD4+ T cells sorted from blood. CDR3 nucleotides: TGTGCCAGCTCACCCGCTAGCGGCCCCTACGAGCAGTACTTC. Protein: CASSPASGPYEQYF.